What follows are 18 T cell receptor beta chains derived from one specimen sequenced in a study of graft-versus-host responses after intestinal transplantation (dated by TCRdb to about 2021). The time point label for this specimen denotes: cells obtained before transplantation from donor or recipient. Library creation used the immunoSEQ multiplex PCR assay. Here the immuneACCESS table is served through TCRdb, limited to in-frame sequences with V and J called. Missing clones are a known gap in these copies; in checked studies unresolved V genes cover under half, and the rest lacks a known reason. The sample table records 110,000 to 150,000 clones; roughly 91% of these occur just once. The ten most abundant clones make up 0.19% of the sample. Their antigens remain unidentified. This sample comprised unstimulated CD4+ T cells sorted from spleen or lymph node cells, obtained before intestinal transplant. These receptors were taken from a human donor who received an intestinal transplant.

This rearrangement joins TRBV5-1 to TRBJ1-2; D remains unclear. The V and J ends lost 2 bases and 3 bases respectively, with 17 bases between them. Germline CDR1 reads SGHRS; CDR2 reads YFSETQ. The CDR3 has 16 amino acids. The CDR3 coding sequence is TGCGCCAGCAGCTTTTGGCGACAAGGCGGTGACTATGGCTACACCTTC. Translation gives CASSFWRQGGDYGYTF.

The V gene is TRBV28, the J gene TRBJ2-2; 8 nucleotides line up with TRBD1. The germline V gene has CDR1 MDHEN and CDR2 SYDVKM. The CDR3 loop spans 17 amino acids. J was trimmed by 0 bases and V by 2 bases; bases with no gene match: 5. CDR3 bases: TGTGCCAGCAGTTTAAGCCGACAGGGGACGAACACCGGGGAGCTGTTTTTT. It encodes CASSLSRQGTNTGELFF. Drawing the rest from reference TRBV28 and TRBJ2-2, the complete variable domain is DVKVTQSSRYLVKRTGEKVFLECVQDMDHENMFWYRQDPGLGLRLIYFSYDVKMKEKGDIPEGYSVSREKKERFSLILESASTNQTSMYLCASSLSRQGTNTGELFFGEGSRLTVL.

The sample holds one count of this clone. The chain carries TRBV7-2 and TRBJ2-1, with 7 bases that match TRBD2. Germline V gene data show CDR1 as SGHTA and CDR2 as FQGNSA. This CDR3 comprises 15 residues. V was pared by 5 bases and J by 5 bases, with 9 bases of the junction left unmatched. The CDR3 DNA reads as TGTGCCAGCAGCAACGAGCTGGGAGGGAACAATGAGCAGTTCTTC. Protein product: CASSNELGGNNEQFF.

The chain couples TRBV7-2 to TRBJ1-5, with D perhaps TRBD1 (6 bases). This CDR3 is built from 13 residues. The germline CDR1 and CDR2 sequences are SGHTA and FQGNSA. V dropped 3 bases and J dropped 7 bases, with 10 bases sitting between them. The CDR3 region has the DNA TGTGCCAGCAGCTTCAGGGGCGGGCAGCCCCAGCATTTT. It encodes CASSFRGGQPQHF.

The genes are TRBV5-1 and TRBJ2-3; TRBD2 agrees at 8 bases. V dropped 0 bases and J dropped 1; count of bases not matched to a gene: 4. There are 16 residues in the CDR3. Germline-derived CDR1 and CDR2 are SGHRS and YFSETQ. DNA of the CDR3: TGCGCCAGCAGCTTGGGTCCGGGAGGGGGCACAGATACGCAGTATTTT. Protein: CASSLGPGGGTDTQYF.

This rearrangement joins TRBV15 to TRBJ2-3; D remains unclear. Germline V gives CDR1 LNHNV, CDR2 YYDKDF (reference sequence). The CDR3 is made up of 12 amino acids. The V gene lost 1 base and the J gene lost 5 bases, with 4 bases spanning the gap. The chain's CDR3 is CATSRGGDTQYF. CDR3 bases: TGTGCCACCAGCAGAGGGGGAGATACGCAGTATTTT. The full variable domain, with the rest looked up from reference TRBV15 and TRBJ2-3, is DAMVIQNPRYQVTQFGKPVTLSCSQTLNHNVMYWYQQKSSQAPKLLFHYYDKDFNNEADTPDNFQSRRPNTSFCFLDIRSPGLGDTAMYLCATSRGGDTQYFGPGTRLTVL.

This clone turned up a few times. The chain has TRBV4-1 and TRBJ1-3, with 7 bases that match TRBD1. In germline, CDR1 is MGHRA, CDR2 YSYEKL. CDR3 length: 15 residues. V dropped 4 bases and J dropped 0; count of bases not matched to a gene: 3. The CDR3 bases are TGCGCCAGCAGCCTATCAGGGGGCTCTGGAAACACCATATATTTT. Protein: CASSLSGGSGNTIYF.

This chain joins TRBV19 and TRBJ1-1, with D possibly matching TRBD1 (5 bases). The V and J ends lost 7 bases and 1 base respectively, with 10 bases between them. CDR3 length: 13 residues. Germline V gene lookup returns CDR1 LNHDA and CDR2 SQIVND (reference sequence). CDR3 bases: TGTGCCAGTACCCCAGGGAGGAACACTGAAGCTTTCTTT. The encoded protein is CASTPGRNTEAFF.

This clone is a singleton in its sample. V and J are TRBV7-6 and TRBJ1-3, with 7 bases lining up with TRBD1. Germline-derived CDR1 and CDR2 are SGHVS and FNYEAQ. The CDR3 covers 15 residues. The J segment lost 4 bases and the V segment lost 4 bases, leaving 7 bases of the junction unmatched. CDR3 amino acids: CASSSQTGVGNTIYF. The CDR3 DNA reads as TGTGCCAGCAGCTCCCAAACAGGGGTGGGAAACACCATATATTTT.

The V call is TRBV5-1, the J call TRBJ2-1; the D gene is possibly TRBD2 (6 bases). This CDR3 is built from 15 residues. CDR1 and CDR2 from the germline V gene are SGHRS and YFSETQ. V was clipped by 0 bases and J by 4 bases, with 11 bases between them. CDR3 nucleotide sequence: TGCGCCAGCAGCTTGGTTTCTAGCGAATACAATGAGCAGTTCTTC. It yields the protein CASSLVSSEYNEQFF.

This rearrangement joins TRBV7-3 to TRBJ2-3; 8 nucleotides align to TRBD1. This CDR3 is 15 amino acids long. V gave up 5 bases and J gave up 1 base; unmatched junction bases: 5. Germline V CDR1 and CDR2: SGHTA, FQGTGA. In nucleotides, the CDR3 is TGTGCCAGCAGCGCCCAGGGACAGGGCACAGATACGCAGTATTTT. Translating gives CASSAQGQGTDTQYF.

The chain couples TRBV30 to TRBJ1-2, with 8 bases matching TRBD1. CDR3 length: 16 amino acids. The junction had 13 bases not matched to a gene; V was cut back by 2 bases and J by 5 bases. Germline lookup yields CDR1 GTSNPN and CDR2 SVGIG (reference sequence). For the CDR3, the DNA is TGTGCCTGGAGTCCGGGGACAGGCAAAGTCCTTTATGGCTACACCTTC. Translated: CAWSPGTGKVLYGYTF. The entire variable domain, with the rest obtained from reference TRBV30 and TRBJ1-2, is as follows: SQTIHQWPATLVQPVGSPLSLECTVEGTSNPNLYWYRQAAGRGLQLLFYSVGIGQISSEVPQNLSASRPQDRQFILSSKKLLLSDSGFYLCAWSPGTGKVLYGYTFGSGTRLTVV.

The CDR3 DNA reads as TGTGCCAGCAGCAGGCCCGCGGGGGTTTGGGGGTATGGCTACACCTTC. It encodes CASSRPAGVWGYGYTF. The J gene is TRBJ1-2, the V gene TRBV28; weak D call: TRBD1 (5 bases). CDR3 size: 16 residues. V was trimmed by 6 bases and J by 5 bases, leaving 22 bases between them. CDR1 MDHEN and CDR2 SYDVKM come from the germline V gene.

The CDR3 loop reads CASSLDWSKAPGELFF. The CDR3 DNA reads as TGTGCCAGCAGCTTAGACTGGTCCAAGGCTCCCGGGGAGCTGTTTTTT. This rearrangement joins TRBV11-1 to TRBJ2-2; D is unclear. The V gene lost 1 base and the J gene lost 6 bases, with 15 bases spanning the gap. This CDR3 comprises 16 residues. The germline CDR1 and CDR2 sequences are SGHAT and FQDESV (reference sequence).

The chain is built from TRBV5-1 and TRBJ2-3; TRBD2 matches at 7 bases. CDR1 and CDR2 from the germline V gene are SGHRS and YFSETQ. Trimming took 0 bases from V and 6 from J; bases not matched to a gene: 4. The CDR3 runs to 14 residues. CDR3 residues: CASSLDSGGDTQYF. CDR3 bases: TGCGCCAGCAGCTTGGATTCGGGGGGTGATACGCAGTATTTT.

The chain carries TRBV6-1 and TRBJ1-6; D is possibly TRBD1 (6 bases). The V and J ends lost 8 bases and 4 bases respectively, with 12 bases between them. The CDR3 length is 14 residues. The V gene's germline CDR1 is MNHNS and CDR2 SASEGT. CDR3 sequence reads: CASGGTLYNSPLHF. The CDR3 DNA reads as TGTGCCAGCGGAGGGACACTTTATAATTCACCCCTCCACTTT.

This clone occurred once. V is TRBV11-3 and J is TRBJ2-3; D call uncertain. The CDR3 totals 14 residues. V was cut by 5 bases and J by 6 bases, with 15 bases left in between. Germline V gene sequence: CDR1 SGHNT, CDR2 YENEEA. CDR3 amino acids: CASSLPTEPDTQYF. CDR3 bases: TGTGCCAGCAGCCTTCCTACCGAACCGGATACGCAGTATTTT.

The chain is built from TRBV9 and TRBJ1-1; 7 bases map to TRBD1. Germline-derived CDR1 and CDR2 are SGDLS and YYNGEE. V shed 4 bases and J 5 bases; nucleotides not matched to a gene: 8. This CDR3 comprises 14 residues. As DNA, the CDR3 is TGTGCCAGCAGCCAACAGGGGAAAGGGACTGAAGCTTTCTTT. Its translation is CASSQQGKGTEAFF.